Below are 17 T cell receptor beta chains sequenced from a single sample in a study of vaccination effects on CD4 cells after COVID-19. It was after approximately 11 days of culture that CD4+ T cells were isolated. For these receptors, no antigen is known. Clones were sequenced by immunoSEQ multiplex PCR, and TCRdb holds only the in-frame ones, with some missing. The sample has roughly 40,000 clones; roughly two thirds are singletons. This specimen was CD4+ T cells from PBMCs cultured without peptide, taken before COVID-19 vaccination. The receptors derive from a human donor who received a COVID-19 vaccine.

The chain is built from TRBV19 and TRBJ1-1, with D perhaps TRBD1 (5 bases). CDR3 length: 15 residues. Germline V gives CDR1 LNHDA, CDR2 SQIVND (reference sequence). V lost 3 bases, J lost 4 bases, and 15 bases lay in between. In DNA form, the CDR3 reads TGTGCCAGTAGTATGACGGGGGGGGGAAGCACTGAAGCTTTCTTT. It translates to CASSMTGGGSTEAFF.

V is TRBV19 and J is TRBJ2-7; TRBD1 matches 12 bases. This CDR3 comprises 17 residues. J gave up 1 base and V 8 bases, and 12 bases lay outside the gene matches. Germline CDR1 and CDR2: LNHDA and SQIVND (reference sequence). The chain's CDR3 is CASAPLQGQGASYEQYF. In nucleotides, the CDR3 is TGTGCCAGTGCCCCGCTGCAGGGACAGGGGGCTTCCTACGAGCAGTACTTC.

The rearrangement uses TRBV9 and TRBJ2-3; 8 positions match TRBD1. CDR1 is SGDLS and CDR2 is YYNGEE in the germline V gene. The CDR3 length is 15 residues. V lost 0 bases to trimming and J lost 6 bases; unmatched junction nucleotides: 6. The CDR3 DNA is TGTGCCAGCAGCGTAGCAGGGGGCCTGGGGGATACGCAGTATTTT. Amino acids: CASSVAGGLGDTQYF.

The rearrangement uses TRBV5-6 and TRBJ2-7; D is possibly TRBD1 (5 bases). Germline V gene lookup returns CDR1 SGHDT and CDR2 YYEEEE. V was trimmed by 0 bases and J by 4 bases, leaving 8 bases between them. The CDR3 runs to 13 residues. The CDR3 loop is CASSLVDRYEQYF. For the CDR3, the DNA is TGTGCCAGCAGCTTGGTCGACAGATACGAGCAGTACTTC.

This chain uses TRBV5-1 with TRBJ2-1, with 9 bases that match TRBD2. The V gene end was trimmed by 4 bases and the J gene end by 7 bases; junction bases not matched to a gene: 9. Germline assignment: CDR1 SGHRS and CDR2 YFSETQ. The CDR3 contains 15 residues. DNA for the CDR3: TGCGCCAGCAGCCCCGTTAGCGGGAGTATAAATGAGCAGTTCTTC. This encodes CASSPVSGSINEQFF.

The chain employs TRBV19 and TRBJ2-1; tentatively, D is TRBD1 or TRBD2 (6 bases each). The length of the CDR3 is 16 residues. Trimming took off 3 bases at V and 6 bases at J, with 18 bases between the two ends. Germline V lookup: CDR1 LNHDA, CDR2 SQIVND (reference sequence). The CDR3 spells CASSIAGGQPFNEQFF. The CDR3, as DNA: TGTGCCAGTAGTATCGCCGGGGGCCAACCATTCAATGAGCAGTTCTTC.

The V and J genes are TRBV7-2 and TRBJ1-4; no definite D call. V was trimmed by 3 bases and J by 5 bases, leaving 13 bases between them. The CDR3 length is 15 residues. Germline CDR1 is SGHTA and CDR2 is FQGNSA. CDR3 bases: TGTGCCAGCAGCTTGATGCGGACTTCCAATGAAAAACTGTTTTTT. This translates into CASSLMRTSNEKLFF.

The chain uses TRBV14 and TRBJ1-2; no firm D call. V dropped 1 base and J dropped 0 bases, with 12 bases sitting between them. The CDR3 runs to 16 residues. CDR1 SGHDN and CDR2 FVKESK come from the germline V gene. The CDR3 region is CASSQALGFANYGYTF. The CDR3 region has the DNA TGTGCCAGCAGCCAAGCTTTGGGATTTGCTAACTATGGCTACACCTTC. Based on the CDR3 plus reference TRBV14 and TRBJ1-2, the full variable domain is EAGVTQFPSHSVIEKGQTVTLRCDPISGHDNLYWYRRVMGKEIKFLLHFVKESKQDESGMPNNRFLAERTGGTYSTLKVQPAELEDSGVYFCASSQALGFANYGYTFGSGTRLTVV.

The chain recombines TRBV29-1 with TRBJ2-2; D ambiguous. The CDR3 spans 14 residues. Germline V CDR1 and CDR2: SQVTM, ANQGSEA. V lost 3 bases and J 3 bases, leaving 11 bases between the germline ends. CDR3 bases: TGCAGCGTTGAGGTCCACCCCGACACCGGGGAGCTGTTTTTT. As protein: CSVEVHPDTGELFF.

The chain employs TRBV5-1 and TRBJ1-4, with a tentative D call TRBD1 (6 bases). V was trimmed by 2 bases and J by 4 bases, leaving 12 bases between them. Germline V gene data show CDR1 as SGHRS and CDR2 as YFSETQ. This CDR3 has 15 residues. CDR3 coding DNA: TGCGCCAGCAGCTTACAGGGAGTTCGTAATGAAAAACTGTTTTTT. Its translation is CASSLQGVRNEKLFF.

This clone was picked up a small number of times. The J gene is TRBJ1-3, the V gene TRBV13; D is uncertain. Germline CDR1 and CDR2: PRHDT and FYEKMQ (reference sequence). Trimming stripped 5 bases from V and 0 bases from J, with 8 bases between. CDR3 length: 14 residues. The chain's CDR3 is CASSSADSGNTIYF. The CDR3 DNA reads as TGTGCCAGCAGCAGCGCAGACTCTGGAAACACCATATATTTT.

This chain uses TRBV7-7 with TRBJ2-5, with a weak D call TRBD2 (5 bases). The V gene's germline CDR1 is SSHAT and CDR2 FNYEAQ (reference sequence). This CDR3 comprises 14 residues. V dropped 2 bases and J dropped 5 bases, with 12 bases sitting between them. This CDR3 is CASSLLPGFETQYF. DNA for the CDR3: TGTGCCAGCAGCTTACTTCCGGGGTTCGAGACCCAGTACTTC.

Only a few counts were recorded for this clone. The rearrangement links TRBV4-1 to TRBJ1-2; D not resolved. The CDR3 is made up of 16 amino acids. Per germline, CDR1 MGHRA and CDR2 YSYEKL. Between the trimmed V and J ends, which lost 1 base and 3 bases, there was a span of 15 bases. The CDR3 region has the DNA TGCGCCAGCAGCCAAGTTGGACGGAAGCGGGACTATGGCTACACCTTC. Translated: CASSQVGRKRDYGYTF.

This sequence joins TRBV4-1 and TRBJ1-1; TRBD1 might be the D (5 bases). Trimming cost V 0 bases and J 3 bases, with 11 bases left between them. The CDR3 extends over 15 amino acids. Per the germline V gene, CDR1 is MGHRA and CDR2 is YSYEKL. The CDR3 DNA reads TGCGCCAGCAGCCAAGATACGCTAGGGGACACTGAAGCTTTCTTT. Amino acids: CASSQDTLGDTEAFF.

The chain joins TRBV10-3 to TRBJ1-6, with a weak D call TRBD1 (5 bases). CDR1 is ENHRY and CDR2 is SYGVKD in the germline V gene. This CDR3 has 17 residues. Deletions cut 6 bases from V and 8 bases from J, with 23 bases between. The CDR3 spells CAISLTDRGIADSPLHF. The CDR3 DNA reads TGTGCCATCAGCCTAACTGATCGGGGGATAGCAGATTCACCCCTCCACTTT.

This clone has just one count. CDR3 in DNA: TGCGCCAGCAGCTTGGGACCTAGCGGCAAACAAGAGACCCAGTACTTC. Translating gives CASSLGPSGKQETQYF. The chain is built from TRBV5-1 and TRBJ2-5, with 7 nucleotides matching TRBD2. The CDR3 has 16 residues. The germline V gene has CDR1 SGHRS and CDR2 YFSETQ. The V gene end was trimmed by 0 bases and the J gene end by 2 bases; junction bases not matched to a gene: 7.

The chain joins TRBV4-2 to TRBJ1-2, with no clear D. Trimming pared 0 bases from V and 4 bases from J, leaving 6 bases between. From germline, CDR1 is LGHNA and CDR2 YNFKEQ. CDR3 length: 13 amino acids. The CDR3 spells CASSQESGYGYTF. The DNA of the CDR3 is TGTGCCAGCAGCCAAGAATCTGGCTATGGCTACACCTTC.